The clone carrying this T cell receptor (beta chain) was seen repeatedly, ten times or more. Its antigen is still unknown. The data derive from a study of T-cell memory formation after mild COVID-19. Study results and caveats: Memory from before infection featured some responding clones, which suggests cross-reactive memory joined.

TCR alpha and TCR beta cDNA libraries carrying sample barcodes and UMIs were produced by 5'RACE using constant-segment primers. MiXCR, run by TCRdb on the 5' RACE reads, gives a single entry per CDR3 protein. Altogether over 35,000 distinct CDR3 sequences are present, approximately 9.6% being singletons, with the ten largest covering roughly 12%. V was trimmed by 4 bases and J by 0 bases, leaving 13 bases between them. This CDR3 is 16 amino acids long. CDR1 is ENHRY and CDR2 is SYGVKD in the germline V gene. Sequenced: PBMCs or a T cell subset sorted from them (not recorded which). The chain uses TRBV10-3 and TRBJ2-1; D possibly corresponds to TRBD1 (6 bases). This TCR came from an adult woman who had mild COVID-19 (a few samples of this study predate the infection). Cell type and time point are not known. For the CDR3, the DNA is TGTGCCATCAGTGCCTCGACAGGAGCCTCCTACAATGAGCAGTTCTTC. The encoded protein is CAISASTGASYNEQFF.